This T cell receptor (delta chain) was sequenced in a study of gamma-delta chains in newborns, infants, children. For the study at large: Microbial exposure reportedly drives polyclonal innate γδ T cell expansion after birth.

In regard to this clone: This may arise from a read error, as a much more abundant clone is one base away. This specimen includes other DNA sequences encoding the same CDR3.

The germline V gene encodes CDR1 GEAIGNYY and CDR2 EKD. Trimming cost V 5 bases and J 3 bases; bases outside gene matches: 17. CDR3 length: 17 amino acids. TCRdb re-analyzed the reads via CATT. The repertoire holds 3,500 to 4,500 delta-chain clones, with roughly 3.9% as singletons. The receptor was isolated from a child who was a newborn, infant or young child, either healthy, febrile or measles-vaccinated (not recorded which). What was sequenced was blood. J is TRDJ1 and V is TRDV2, with 7 bases aligning to TRDD3. This chain's CDR3 is CACVALGAPKEADKLIF. The CDR3 DNA sequence: TGTGCCTGTGTCGCGCTGGGGGCCCCCAAGGAGGCCGATAAACTCATCTTT.